This T cell receptor beta chain was found in a study of OX40 agonist ivuxolimab in advanced cancers. Describing the broader study: The costimulatory receptor OX40 (CD134) was targeted by ivuxolimab, a fully human IgG2 agonistic monoclonal antibody. Intravenous ivuxolimab was administered to patients every 2 weeks at six dose levels: 0.01, 0.1, 0.3, 1.5, 3 and 10 mg/kg. Among the 52 dose-escalation patients, 19 had hepatocellular carcinoma, around 15 melanoma, 9 renal cell carcinoma and 9 head and neck cancer. In the dose-escalation cohort, approximately 82% of patients were male, and the mean age was 60 years with a range of roughly 20 to 80. Patients were allowed to have had prior anti-PD-1, anti-PD-L1 or anti-CTLA-4 therapy, and approximately 40% of the dose-escalation patients had been treated with checkpoint inhibitors. Partial responses occurred in three dose-escalation patients, of whom one had hepatocellular carcinoma and two had cutaneous melanoma. Peripheral TCRbeta sequencing was intended to test whether TCR sequence diversity was altered and clonal T-cell expansion was caused by ivuxolimab. The paper describes the monotherapy dose-escalation part (N = 52 patients) of the phase I trial of ivuxolimab.

The trial excluded patients who had a history of autoimmune disease or who were on systemic immunosuppression. Peripheral blood for TCR sequencing was drawn from every dose cohort at baseline, at cycle 4 day 1 and at cycle 7 day 1. Samples came from an open-label, multicenter, first-in-human phase I dose-escalation trial of ivuxolimab. Adults with locally advanced or metastatic melanoma, renal cell carcinoma, hepatocellular carcinoma or head and neck squamous cell carcinoma were enrolled in the trial. Before TCR sequencing, CD4+ T cells and CD8+ T cells from peripheral blood were sorted into separate populations. Genomic DNA was extracted from sorted cells for sequencing of the TCRbeta CDR3 region. TCRbeta CDR3 regions were sequenced using the immunoSEQ Assay. TCRdb holds this immuneACCESS table with in-frame rearrangements only. Some clones are missing; in checked studies, unresolved V genes explain under half, and the rest has no known cause. Counted in this sample were 65,000 to 75,000 clones; approximately 88% of them appeared once. Under 1% of the sample comes from the top ten.

Findings and caveats that apply to the study as a whole: At doses of 0.1 to 3.0 mg/kg, clonal expansion of both CD4+ and CD8+ T cells in blood was seen between baseline and week 6. The antigen specificity of the peripheral T cells that underwent clonal expansion was not determined. In the 0.1-3.0 mg/kg groups, partial responders were among the patients with the lowest normalized peripheral clonal expansion, particularly in CD8+ T cells. After ivuxolimab, more expanded clones were found on average in CD8+ T cells than in CD4+ T cells. Low levels of normalized T-cell clonal expansion were also shown by some nonresponding patients.

In the case of this clone: Its antigen has not been determined. No quality values exist for individual bases; no much larger clone is one base distant.

The clonotype was recovered from an adult with an advanced solid tumor such as melanoma, head and neck, liver or kidney cancer. The source was CD4+ or CD8+ T cells sorted from blood, collected in a trial of the OX40 agonist ivuxolimab.

DNA sequence: TGCGCCAGCCAACAGGGAACCCTGGGCGAGCAGTACTTC. This is translated as CASQQGTLGEQYF. This chain is built from TRBV5-1 and TRBJ2-7; the D region possibly corresponds to TRBD1 (6 bases align). The CDR3, cysteine through phenylalanine, is 13 amino acids long. Just CDR3 DNA is preserved here, 39 bases in frame from base 1. Via the germline V gene, CDR1 is SGHRS and CDR2 YFSETQ. The V end loses 7 bases and the J end loses 6 bases, and a stretch of 17 bases separates them.